The 5 T cell receptor beta chains given below trace back to one sample, sequenced in a study of post-analysis software for immune sequencing data. These receptors' antigens are unknown. Points from the study as a whole: Controls showed lower frequencies than patients for roughly 5 TRBV segments, and TRBV5-6, TRBV5-1 and TRBV20-1 were among these.

Researchers reported that TCR beta cDNA libraries carried unique molecular identifiers. In TCRdb, the PCR reads were re-called with MiXCR into one record per CDR3 protein. This sample yields approximately 660,000 distinct CDR3 sequences, of which around 64% are seen a single time; approximately 10% belongs to the top ten. The sequencing input was blood. The receptors were gathered from a girl aged 2-10 years with multiple sclerosis.

Comment on this clonotype: A single base separates this from a much larger clone, so it may be a read error. The chain couples TRBV5-1 to TRBJ2-3; D gene unclear. The germline V and J ends were trimmed by 4 bases and 2 bases, with 8 bases remaining between them. Looked up from germline, CDR1 is SGHRS and CDR2 is YFSETQ. This CDR3 region has 13 residues. The chain's CDR3 is CASSPEPTDTQYF. The CDR3 DNA follows: TGCGCCAGCAGCCCGGAGCCCACAGATACGCAGTATTTT.

The chain employs TRBV6-6 and TRBJ1-5; the match to TRBD1 covers 9 bases. Trimming removed 4 bases from V and 6 bases from J; junction bases left unmatched: 7. Germline CDR1 is MNHNY and CDR2 is SVGAGI (reference sequence). The length of the CDR3 is 15 residues. The CDR3 loop reads CASSSSGQGSQPQHF. Written as DNA, the CDR3 is TGTGCCAGCAGTTCCTCAGGACAGGGGTCTCAGCCCCAGCATTTT.

The chain has TRBV6-5 and TRBJ2-1; 13 nucleotides agree with TRBD2. The V gene's germline CDR1 is MNHEY and CDR2 SVGAGI. With V trimmed by 6 bases and J by 6 bases, 8 bases remained unmatched. This CDR3 region has 16 residues. In DNA form, the CDR3 reads TGTGCCAGCAGCCGCAAACTAGCGGGAGGGGTCAATGAGCAGTTCTTC. This translates into CASSRKLAGGVNEQFF.

This clonotype turned up a few times. V and J are TRBV27 and TRBJ2-1, with 8 bases matching TRBD1. CDR1 MNHEY and CDR2 SMNVEV come from the germline V gene (reference sequence). V gave up 8 bases and J gave up 3 bases; unmatched junction bases: 6. This CDR3 is built from 14 residues. The CDR3 nucleotides are TGTGCCAGCGGTTACAGGGGGTACTACAATGAGCAGTTCTTC. It codes for CASGYRGYYNEQFF.

This chain joins TRBV7-2 and TRBJ2-1, with 8 bases matching TRBD1. V lost 2 bases and J lost 7; bases outside the gene matches: 7. The CDR3 contains 15 residues. Germline V gene data show CDR1 as SGHTA and CDR2 as FQGNSA. The CDR3 reads CASSLQGAGLNEQFF. For the CDR3, the DNA is TGTGCCAGCAGCTTACAGGGGGCGGGATTGAATGAGCAGTTCTTC.